This passage covers 2 T cell receptor beta chains from one sample sequenced in a study of blood T cell repertoires in COVID-19. TCRdb keeps only in-frame clones here, not all; method: immunoSEQ multiplex PCR. The sample yields about 260,000 clones, 75% to 90% seen once. The sample was peripheral blood. The receptors here all came from a man younger than 40 with active or convalescent COVID-19.

V gene TRBV12-3 or TRBV12-4 combines with J gene TRBJ1-6, with TRBD1 matching over 8 bases. The CDR3 is 13 residues long. J lost 15 bases, V lost 5 bases, and 9 bases had no gene match. This CDR3 is CASSRQGAGNLHF. For the CDR3, the DNA is TGTGCCAGCAGTAGGCAGGGGGCAGGAAACCTCCACTTT.

The chain carries TRBV5-4 and TRBJ1-2; 7 bases map to TRBD1. In germline, CDR1 is SGHNT, CDR2 YYREEE (reference sequence). The CDR3 runs 14 residues. V was clipped by 4 bases and J by 1 base; unmatched bases: 4. The CDR3 loop is CASSPGTVNYGYTF. In DNA, the CDR3 is TGTGCCAGCAGCCCGGGGACAGTTAACTATGGCTACACCTTC.